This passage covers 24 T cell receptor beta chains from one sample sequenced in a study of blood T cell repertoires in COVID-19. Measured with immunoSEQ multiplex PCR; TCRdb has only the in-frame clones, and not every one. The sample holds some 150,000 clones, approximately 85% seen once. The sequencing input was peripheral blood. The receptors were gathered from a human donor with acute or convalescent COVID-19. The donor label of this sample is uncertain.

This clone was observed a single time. The CDR3 DNA follows: TGTGCCAGCAGAGGACAGGGGGCGTACGAGCAGTACGTC. Encoded protein: CASRGQGAYEQYV. The chain has TRBV2 and TRBJ2-7; 11 nucleotides agree with TRBD1. CDR1 is SNHLY, CDR2 FYNNEI, per germline. With V trimmed by 6 bases and J by 4 bases, 2 bases remained unmatched. CDR3 size: 13 residues.

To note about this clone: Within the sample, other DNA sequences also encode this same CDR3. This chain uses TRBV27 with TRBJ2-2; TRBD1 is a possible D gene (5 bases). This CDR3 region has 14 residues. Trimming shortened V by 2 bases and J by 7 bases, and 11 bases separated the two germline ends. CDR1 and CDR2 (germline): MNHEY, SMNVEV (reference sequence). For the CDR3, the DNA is TGTGCCAGCAGTTTACAGGGATGGGGCGGGGAGCTGTTTTTT. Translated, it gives CASSLQGWGGELFF.

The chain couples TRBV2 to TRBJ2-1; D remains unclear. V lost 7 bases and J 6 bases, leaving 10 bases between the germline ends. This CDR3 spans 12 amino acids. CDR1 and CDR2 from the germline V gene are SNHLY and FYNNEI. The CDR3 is CASTAWANEQFF. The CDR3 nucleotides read TGTGCCAGCACCGCGTGGGCCAATGAGCAGTTCTTC.

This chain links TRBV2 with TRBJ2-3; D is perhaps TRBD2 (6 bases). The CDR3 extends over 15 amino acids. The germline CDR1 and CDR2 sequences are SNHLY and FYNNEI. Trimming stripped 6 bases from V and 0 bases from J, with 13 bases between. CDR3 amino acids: CASREAGTSTDTQYF. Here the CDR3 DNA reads TGTGCCAGCAGGGAGGCGGGGACTAGCACAGATACGCAGTATTTT. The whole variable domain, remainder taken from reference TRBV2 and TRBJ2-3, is EPEVTQTPSHQVTQMGQEVILRCVPISNHLYFYWYRQILGQKVEFLVSFYNNEISEKSEIFDDQFSVERPDGSNFTLKIRSTKLEDSAMYFCASREAGTSTDTQYFGPGTRLTVL.

The CDR3 loop reads CASSLTLDRANNEQFF. CDR3 bases: TGTGCCAGCAGCTTAACCTTGGACAGGGCCAACAATGAGCAGTTCTTC. The chain links TRBV7-3 to TRBJ2-1; 8 nucleotides match TRBD1. The V segment lost 0 bases and the J segment 5 bases; nucleotides outside the gene matches: 6. The germline CDR1 and CDR2 sequences are SGHTA and FQGTGA. The CDR3 sequence is 16 residues long. Drawing the rest from reference TRBV7-3 and TRBJ2-1, the complete variable domain is GAGVSQTPSNKVTEKGKYVELRCDPISGHTALYWYRQSLGQGPEFLIYFQGTGAADDSGLPNDRFFAVRPEGSVSTLKIQRTERGDSAVYLCASSLTLDRANNEQFFGPGTRLTVL.

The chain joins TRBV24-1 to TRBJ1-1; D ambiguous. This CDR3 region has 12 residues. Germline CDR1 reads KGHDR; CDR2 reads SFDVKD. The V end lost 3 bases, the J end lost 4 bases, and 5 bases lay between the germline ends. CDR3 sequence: CATSDLGTEAFF. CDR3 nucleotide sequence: TGTGCCACCAGTGATCTCGGCACTGAAGCTTTCTTT.

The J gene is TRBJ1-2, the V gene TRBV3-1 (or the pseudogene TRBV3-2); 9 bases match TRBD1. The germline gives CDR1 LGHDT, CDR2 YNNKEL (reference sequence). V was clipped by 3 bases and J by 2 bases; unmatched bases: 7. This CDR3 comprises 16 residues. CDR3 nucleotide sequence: TGTGCCAGCAGCCAGGAAGGACAGGGGAGGAACTATGGCTACACCTTC. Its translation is CASSQEGQGRNYGYTF.

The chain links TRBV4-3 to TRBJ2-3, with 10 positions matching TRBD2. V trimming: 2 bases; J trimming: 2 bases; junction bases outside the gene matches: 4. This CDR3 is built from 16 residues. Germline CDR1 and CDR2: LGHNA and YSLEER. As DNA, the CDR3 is TGCGCCAGCAGCCAAACCGGACTAGCGGTCACAGATACGCAGTATTTT. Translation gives CASSQTGLAVTDTQYF.

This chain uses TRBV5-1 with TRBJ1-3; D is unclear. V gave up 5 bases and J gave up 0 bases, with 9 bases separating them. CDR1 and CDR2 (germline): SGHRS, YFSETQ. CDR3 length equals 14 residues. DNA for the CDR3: TGCGCCAGCAGGCCGGACTTCTCTGGAAACACCATATATTTT. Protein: CASRPDFSGNTIYF.

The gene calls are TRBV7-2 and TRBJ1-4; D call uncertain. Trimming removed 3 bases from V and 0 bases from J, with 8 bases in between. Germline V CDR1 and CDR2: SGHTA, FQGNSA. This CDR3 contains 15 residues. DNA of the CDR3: TGTGCCAGCAGCTTGTCCTATGCAACTAATGAAAAACTGTTTTTT. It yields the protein CASSLSYATNEKLFF.

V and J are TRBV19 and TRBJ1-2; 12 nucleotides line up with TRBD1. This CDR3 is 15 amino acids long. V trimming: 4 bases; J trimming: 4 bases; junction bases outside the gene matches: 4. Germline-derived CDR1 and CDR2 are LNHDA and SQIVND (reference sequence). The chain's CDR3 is CASSRDRGLPYGYTF. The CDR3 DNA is TGTGCCAGTAGTAGGGACAGGGGGCTTCCCTATGGCTACACCTTC. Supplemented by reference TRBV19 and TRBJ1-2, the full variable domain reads DGGITQSPKYLFRKEGQNVTLSCEQNLNHDAMYWYRQDPGQGLRLIYYSQIVNDFQKGDIAEGYSVSREKKESFPLTVTSAQKNPTAFYLCASSRDRGLPYGYTFGSGTRLTVV.

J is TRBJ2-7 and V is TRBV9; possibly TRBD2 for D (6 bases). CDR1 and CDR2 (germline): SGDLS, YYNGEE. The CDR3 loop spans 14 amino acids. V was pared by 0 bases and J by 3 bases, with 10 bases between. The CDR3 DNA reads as TGTGCCAGCAGCGTAGGGGTCGGGGGCTACGAGCAGTACGTC. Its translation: CASSVGVGGYEQYV.

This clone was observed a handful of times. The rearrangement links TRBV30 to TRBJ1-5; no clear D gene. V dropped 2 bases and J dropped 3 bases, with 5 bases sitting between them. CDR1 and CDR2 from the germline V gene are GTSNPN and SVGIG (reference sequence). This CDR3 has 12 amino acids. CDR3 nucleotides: TGTGCCTGGAGTACAGACAATCAGCCCCAGCATTTT. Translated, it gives CAWSTDNQPQHF.

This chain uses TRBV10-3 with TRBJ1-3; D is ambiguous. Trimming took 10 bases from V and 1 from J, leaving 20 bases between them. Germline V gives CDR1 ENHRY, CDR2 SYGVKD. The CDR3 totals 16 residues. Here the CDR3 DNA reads TGTGCCACCCAAGCTGGTAGTGAACGGTCTGGAAACACCATATATTTT. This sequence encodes CATQAGSERSGNTIYF.

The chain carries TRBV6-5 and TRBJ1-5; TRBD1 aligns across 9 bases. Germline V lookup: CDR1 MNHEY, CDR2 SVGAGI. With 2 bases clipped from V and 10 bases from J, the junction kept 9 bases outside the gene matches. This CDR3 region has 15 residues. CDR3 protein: CASSYEWTGAHPQHF. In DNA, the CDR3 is TGTGCCAGCAGTTACGAATGGACAGGGGCCCATCCCCAGCATTTT.

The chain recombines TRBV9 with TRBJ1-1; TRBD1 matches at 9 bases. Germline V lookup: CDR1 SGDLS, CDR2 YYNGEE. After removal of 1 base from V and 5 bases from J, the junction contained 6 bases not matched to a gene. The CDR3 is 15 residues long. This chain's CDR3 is CASSVTGQGLTEAFF. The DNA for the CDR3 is TGTGCCAGCAGCGTAACCGGACAGGGGCTAACTGAAGCTTTCTTT.

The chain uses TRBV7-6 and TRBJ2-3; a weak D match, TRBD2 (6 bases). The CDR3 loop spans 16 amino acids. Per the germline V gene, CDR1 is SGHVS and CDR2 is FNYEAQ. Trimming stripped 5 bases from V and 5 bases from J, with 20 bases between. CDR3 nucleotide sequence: TGTGCCAGCAGCCCGAGCGCTAGCGTTAGTTTAGATACGCAGTATTTT. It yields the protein CASSPSASVSLDTQYF.

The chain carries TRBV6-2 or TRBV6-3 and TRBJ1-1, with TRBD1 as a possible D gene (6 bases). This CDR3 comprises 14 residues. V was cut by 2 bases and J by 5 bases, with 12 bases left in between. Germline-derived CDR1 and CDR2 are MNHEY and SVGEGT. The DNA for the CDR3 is TGTGCCAGCAGTTACCAGGCAGGGGATACTGAAGCTTTCTTT. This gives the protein CASSYQAGDTEAFF.

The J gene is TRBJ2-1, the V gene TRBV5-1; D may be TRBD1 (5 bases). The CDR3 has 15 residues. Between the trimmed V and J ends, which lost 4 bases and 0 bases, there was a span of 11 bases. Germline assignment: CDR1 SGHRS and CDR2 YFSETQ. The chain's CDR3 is CASSTGHSSYNEQFF. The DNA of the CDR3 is TGCGCCAGCAGCACCGGACACAGCTCCTACAATGAGCAGTTCTTC.

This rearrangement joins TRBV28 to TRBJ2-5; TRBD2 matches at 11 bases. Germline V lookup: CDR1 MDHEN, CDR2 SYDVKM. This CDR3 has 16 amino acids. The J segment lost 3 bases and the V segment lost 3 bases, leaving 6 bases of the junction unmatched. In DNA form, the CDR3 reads TGTGCCAGCAGTTTCCTAGCGGGAGGCGGGGAAGAGACCCAGTACTTC. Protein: CASSFLAGGGEETQYF.

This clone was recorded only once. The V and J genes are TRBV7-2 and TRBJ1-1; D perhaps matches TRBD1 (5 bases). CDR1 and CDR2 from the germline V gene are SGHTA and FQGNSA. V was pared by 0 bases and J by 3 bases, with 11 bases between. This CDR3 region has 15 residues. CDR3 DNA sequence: TGTGCCAGCAGCTTAGCGCGTCCAGGGCACACTGAAGCTTTCTTT. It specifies CASSLARPGHTEAFF.

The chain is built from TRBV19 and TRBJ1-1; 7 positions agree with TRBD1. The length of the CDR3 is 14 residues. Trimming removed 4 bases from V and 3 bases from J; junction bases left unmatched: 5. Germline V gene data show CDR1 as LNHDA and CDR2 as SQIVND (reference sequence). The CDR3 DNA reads TGTGCCAGTAGTAATCCAGACAGGGACACTGAAGCTTTCTTT. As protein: CASSNPDRDTEAFF.

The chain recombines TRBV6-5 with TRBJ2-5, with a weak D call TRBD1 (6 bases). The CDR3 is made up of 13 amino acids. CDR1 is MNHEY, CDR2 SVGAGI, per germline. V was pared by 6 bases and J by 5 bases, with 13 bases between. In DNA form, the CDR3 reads TGTGCCAGCAGCCAGGGGTCCGAGGAGACCCAGTACTTC. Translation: CASSQGSEETQYF.

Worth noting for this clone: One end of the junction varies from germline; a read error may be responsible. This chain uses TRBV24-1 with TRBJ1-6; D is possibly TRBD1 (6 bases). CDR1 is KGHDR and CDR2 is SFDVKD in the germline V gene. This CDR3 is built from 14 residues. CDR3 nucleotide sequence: TGCCCCACCTGGGGGCCCTGCAGGGGTTCACCCCTCCACTTT. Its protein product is CPTWGPCRGSPLHF.